The 6 T cell receptor beta chains below all came from one sample that was sequenced in a study of blood T cells in healthy people across ages. Sample-barcoded 5' priming and a J-beta primer mix drove a second PCR of 7 to 11 cycles. TCRdb re-analysed the 5' RACE reads in MiXCR, keeping a single row per CDR3 protein. The sample holds about 1 million distinct CDR3 sequences; around 27% are singletons and the top ten take 0.65% to 0.75%. In addition, the sample was reused for a study of T cells of mothers and their children.

The source material was blood. Receptor source: a girl aged 2 to 9 in good health.

V gene TRBV6-1 combines with J gene TRBJ2-7; TRBD2 matches 13 bases. The end of the DNA fits TRBJ2-1 better, so the J call may be wrong. The germline gives CDR1 MNHNS, CDR2 SASEGT. CDR3 length: 17 residues. The CDR3 spells CASSTTSGTSGVGEQFF. The CDR3 nucleotides are TGTGCCAGCAGTACGACTTCCGGGACTAGCGGGGTTGGTGAGCAGTTCTTC.

The chain links TRBV7-2 to TRBJ2-1; maybe TRBD2 (5 bases). The J call could be wrong; TRBJ2-5 is a better fit for the DNA end. CDR3 length: 16 residues. Germline CDR1 is SGHTA and CDR2 is FQGNSA. CDR3 amino acids: CASSSGDRREGETQYF. The CDR3 coding sequence is TGTGCCAGCAGCTCGGGCGACCGTAGAGAGGGCGAGACCCAGTACTTC.

This chain links TRBV28 with TRBJ1-6; perhaps TRBD1 as D (5 bases). V was shortened by 6 bases and J by 1 base, with 16 bases between the two germline ends. Looked up from germline, CDR1 is MDHEN and CDR2 is SYDVKM. This CDR3 has 17 residues. The CDR3 region is CASSLDIPASYNSPLHF. The CDR3, as DNA: TGTGCCAGCAGCCTGGACATCCCCGCATCCTATAATTCACCCCTCCACTTT.

The rearrangement links TRBV20-1 to TRBJ2-5, with 14 positions matching TRBD2. The CDR3 has 18 residues. CDR1 and CDR2 from the germline V gene are DFQATT and SNEGSKA (reference sequence). The trim removed 0 bases at V and 3 bases at J, leaving 9 bases unmatched. CDR3: CSARDWGTSGGEEETQYF. The CDR3 DNA sequence: TGCAGTGCTAGAGATTGGGGGACTAGCGGGGGAGAAGAAGAGACCCAGTACTTC.

This clonotype has a handful of counts. This sequence joins TRBV29-1 and TRBJ2-3; D not resolved. V gave up 7 bases and J gave up 2 bases, with 10 bases separating them. The CDR3 covers 12 residues. Germline CDR1 SQVTM, CDR2 ANQGSEA. For the CDR3, the DNA is TGCAGCGGCAGAGCCCTCACAGATACGCAGTATTTT. Its translation: CSGRALTDTQYF.

The chain couples TRBV5-1 to TRBJ2-5; D call uncertain. The V and J ends lost 4 bases and 5 bases respectively, with 12 bases between them. The CDR3 consists of 13 residues. The germline gives CDR1 SGHRS, CDR2 YFSETQ. Here the CDR3 reads CASSLQLEETQYF. DNA for the CDR3: TGCGCCAGCAGCCTTCAGCTTGAGGAGACCCAGTACTTC. Full variable domain (missing parts from reference TRBV5-1 and TRBJ2-5): KAGVTQTPRYLIKTRGQQVTLSCSPISGHRSVSWYQQTPGQGLQFLFEYFSETQRNKGNFPGRFSGRQFSNSRSEMNVSTLELGDSALYLCASSLQLEETQYFGPGTRLLVL.